The 31 T cell receptor beta chains given below trace back to one sample, sequenced in a study of OX40 agonist ivuxolimab in advanced cancers. TCRdb's copy holds only in-frame clones and misses some; the assay was immunoSEQ multiplex PCR. This sample yields approximately 70,000 clones, of which roughly 84% are seen a single time; 17% belongs to the top ten. Material: CD4+ or CD8+ T cells sorted from blood, obtained in a trial of the OX40 agonist ivuxolimab. All receptors derive from an adult with an advanced solid tumor such as melanoma, head and neck, liver or kidney cancer.

This sequence joins TRBV5-1 and TRBJ2-1; the D is unclear. The CDR3 extends over 15 amino acids. V gave up 0 bases and J gave up 0 bases, with 7 bases separating them. Germline CDR1 reads SGHRS; CDR2 reads YFSETQ. The DNA for the CDR3 is TGCGCCAGCAGCTTGGGGGCGAGCTCCTACAATGAGCAGTTCTTC. Its protein product is CASSLGASSYNEQFF.

The chain combines TRBV7-2 with TRBJ2-2; D unclear. The CDR3 has 13 amino acids. CDR1 and CDR2 from the germline V gene are SGHTA and FQGNSA. Between the trimmed V and J ends, which lost 1 base and 4 bases, there was a span of 4 bases. CDR3 sequence: CASSLDLTGELFF. Here the CDR3 DNA reads TGTGCCAGCAGCTTAGACCTCACCGGGGAGCTGTTTTTT.

The rearrangement joins TRBV6-5 to TRBJ1-1; no clear D. The CDR3 covers 13 residues. Trimming took 2 bases from V and 12 from J, leaving 16 bases between them. Germline loops: CDR1 MNHEY, CDR2 SVGAGI. The CDR3 DNA follows: TGTGCCAGCAGTTACAAATTCGAACAGCGAACTTTCTTT. Its translation is CASSYKFEQRTFF.

The CDR3 DNA follows: TGTGCCAGTACGACTAGCGGGACCTACAATGAGCAGTTCTTC. Translation gives CASTTSGTYNEQFF. This sequence joins TRBV21-1 and TRBJ2-1; the tabulated D call, TRBD2, remains unverified against the DNA. TRBV21-1 is shown as a pseudogene. The CDR3 length is 14 residues.

The V call is TRBV19, the J call TRBJ1-1; 9 bases match TRBD1. Germline V CDR1 and CDR2: LNHDA, SQIVND (reference sequence). The trim removed 6 bases at V and 4 bases at J, leaving 12 bases unmatched. The CDR3 has 16 residues. The CDR3, as DNA: TGTGCCAGTAGCTATACCGCCGGGACAGGGTCCACTGAAGCTTTCTTT. Amino acid sequence: CASSYTAGTGSTEAFF.

The rearrangement joins TRBV5-1 to TRBJ2-7; possible D gene TRBD2, 6 bases. The CDR3 is 14 residues long. With 4 bases removed from V and 3 bases from J, the gap between germline ends came to 14 bases. CDR1 is SGHRS and CDR2 is YFSETQ in the germline V gene. DNA of the CDR3: TGCGCCAGCAGCGGGGCCGGGGAGGTCTACGAGCAGTACTTC. This sequence encodes CASSGAGEVYEQYF.

The rearrangement uses TRBV6-1 and TRBJ2-7; D ambiguous. This CDR3 is built from 16 residues. The germline V and J ends were trimmed by 1 base and 13 bases, with 26 bases remaining between them. In germline, CDR1 is MNHNS, CDR2 SASEGT. The CDR3 region is CASSEGAATHIYITYF. The CDR3 DNA is TGTGCCAGCAGTGAAGGGGCAGCGACTCACATCTACATAACCTACTTC.

The chain carries TRBV15 and TRBJ1-1, with 11 bases lining up with TRBD1. This CDR3 is 16 amino acids long. V shed 1 base and J 5 bases; nucleotides not matched to a gene: 6. Looked up from germline, CDR1 is LNHNV and CDR2 is YYDKDF (reference sequence). CDR3 residues: CATSRGYGQGATEAFF. Here the CDR3 DNA reads TGTGCCACCAGCAGAGGTTATGGACAGGGGGCGACTGAAGCTTTCTTT.

CDR3 in DNA: TGTGCCAGCAGCTTAGACAAATACGAGCAGTACTTC. This sequence encodes CASSLDKYEQYF. V usage is TRBV11-2 and J usage is TRBJ2-7; D not certain. V was pared by 0 bases and J by 4 bases, with 4 bases between. The length of the CDR3 is 12 residues. In germline, CDR1 is SGHAT, CDR2 FQNNGV.

The table lists this clone with a count of one. The chain employs TRBV28 and TRBJ1-2; D not certain. V was trimmed by 4 bases and J by 1 base, leaving 7 bases between them. Germline-derived CDR1 and CDR2 are MDHEN and SYDVKM. The CDR3 sequence is 13 residues long. This CDR3 is CASSSVFNYGYTF. CDR3 DNA: TGTGCCAGCAGTTCGGTCTTTAACTATGGCTACACCTTC.

The chain employs TRBV11-2 and TRBJ2-1; a possible D gene is TRBD1 (6 bases). V lost 0 bases and J lost 3, with 9 bases in between. CDR3 length equals 15 residues. From germline, CDR1 is SGHAT and CDR2 FQNNGV. The CDR3 spells CASSLERTVYNEQFF. As DNA, the CDR3 is TGTGCCAGCAGCTTAGAGCGGACAGTCTACAATGAGCAGTTCTTC.

This chain connects TRBV5-6 to TRBJ1-3, with a possible D match to TRBD1 (5 bases). Trimming left V 4 bases short and J 2 bases short, with 7 bases between. CDR1 and CDR2 (germline): SGHDT, YYEEEE. The CDR3 length is 13 residues. The DNA of the CDR3 is TGTGCCAGCAGCACAGGACCTGGAAACACCATATATTTT. It specifies CASSTGPGNTIYF.

The V gene is TRBV27, the J gene TRBJ2-2; TRBD1 is a possible D gene (5 bases). The CDR3 covers 16 residues. Trimming stripped 6 bases from V and 4 bases from J, with 18 bases between. Germline CDR1 MNHEY, CDR2 SMNVEV (reference sequence). This chain's CDR3 is CASSPQGVSATGELFF. The CDR3 DNA reads TGTGCCAGCAGCCCCCAGGGTGTGTCGGCCACCGGGGAGCTGTTTTTT.

The genes are TRBV19 and TRBJ2-7; 8 bases align to TRBD2. This CDR3 has 14 amino acids. V was clipped by 2 bases and J by 3 bases; unmatched bases: 3. The germline V gene encodes CDR1 LNHDA and CDR2 SQIVND (reference sequence). The CDR3 region is CASSITAGVYEQYF. DNA for the CDR3: TGTGCCAGTAGTATAACAGCGGGAGTCTACGAGCAGTACTTC.

This chain links TRBV7-2 with TRBJ1-6, with D tentatively TRBD1 (6 bases). CDR3 length: 16 residues. Germline-derived CDR1 and CDR2 are SGHTA and FQGNSA. V lost 3 bases, J lost 7 bases, and 16 bases lay in between. The CDR3 nucleotides are TGTGCCAGCAGCTTGCAGCCTACAGGGAACAATTCACCCCTCCACTTT. It encodes CASSLQPTGNNSPLHF.

This rearrangement joins TRBV6-5 to TRBJ2-5, with a possible D match to TRBD1 (5 bases). TRBJ2-7 explains the end of the DNA better; the J call may be wrong. This CDR3 spans 14 amino acids. Looked up from germline, CDR1 is MNHEY and CDR2 is SVGAGI. The CDR3 coding sequence is TGTGCCAGCCGTTCACTCACAGGCCCCTACGAGCAGTACTTC. Residues: CASRSLTGPYEQYF.

With respect to this clone: Other DNA sequences in the same sample also yield this CDR3. V usage is TRBV23-1 and J usage is TRBJ1-5, with 8 bases fitting TRBD1. TRBV23-1 counts as an open reading frame of uncertain function. The CDR3 is 17 residues long. With V trimmed by 7 bases and J by 3 bases, 14 bases remained unmatched. This CDR3 is CASTPTGGIPNNQPQHF. In nucleotides, the CDR3 is TGCGCCAGCACCCCAACAGGGGGAATACCTAACAATCAGCCCCAGCATTTT.

The V and J genes are TRBV6-5 and TRBJ2-5; D is possibly TRBD1 (6 bases). The ends were cut back, 4 bases at V and 2 bases at J, with 17 bases in the middle. CDR3 length equals 16 residues. The germline V gene encodes CDR1 MNHEY and CDR2 SVGAGI. The CDR3, as DNA: TGTGCCAGCAGTTTCCCGACAGGAATACTACAAGAGACCCAGTACTTC. Amino acids: CASSFPTGILQETQYF.

J is TRBJ2-1 and V is TRBV11-2, with 7 bases aligning to TRBD2. CDR3 size: 15 residues. In germline, CDR1 is SGHAT, CDR2 FQNNGV. Losses at the gene ends were 5 bases for V and 2 bases for J; bases not matched to a gene: 6. For the CDR3, the DNA is TGTGCCAGCAGCATGAGCGGGACTCCCTACAATGAGCAGTTCTTC. The encoded protein is CASSMSGTPYNEQFF.

This clone was picked up one time. The J gene is TRBJ2-7, the V gene TRBV5-4; either TRBD1 or TRBD2 may supply D (5 bases each). This CDR3 is built from 14 residues. Germline values: CDR1 SGHNT, CDR2 YYREEE (reference sequence). The V gene lost 6 bases and the J gene lost 3 bases, with 16 bases spanning the gap. CDR3 DNA sequence: TGTGCCAGCAAAAAAGGGAGTGGGGGCTACGAGCAGTACTTC. Translating it yields CASKKGSGGYEQYF.

This chain uses TRBV10-3 with TRBJ2-6, with TRBD1 as a possible D gene (6 bases). The CDR3 is 20 residues long. Germline CDR1 and CDR2: ENHRY and SYGVKD. V gave up 3 bases and J gave up 0 bases, with 21 bases separating them. The CDR3: CAISDSPGHSRDSGANVLTF. The DNA of the CDR3 is TGTGCCATCAGTGACTCGCCGGGACATTCCAGAGACTCTGGGGCCAACGTCCTGACTTTC.

A single count supports this clone. CDR3 sequence: CASSPTSGHNTGELFF. The CDR3 DNA follows: TGTGCCAGCAGCCCCACTAGCGGGCATAACACCGGGGAGCTGTTTTTT. This sequence joins TRBV7-9 and TRBJ2-2; 9 positions agree with TRBD2. V lost 5 bases, J lost 2 bases, and 6 bases stayed unmatched. Per the germline V gene, CDR1 is SEHNR and CDR2 is FQNEAQ (reference sequence). The CDR3 totals 16 residues.

The chain is built from TRBV6-5 and TRBJ2-1; D possibly corresponds to TRBD2 (5 bases). This CDR3 region has 14 residues. V lost 0 bases and J lost 7, with 10 bases in between. Germline V CDR1 and CDR2: MNHEY, SVGAGI. In nucleotides, the CDR3 is TGTGCCAGCAGTTACTCGCGGACTGGAAATGAGCAGTTCTTC. It is translated as CASSYSRTGNEQFF.

The CDR3 loop is CASSPRQGGYQETQYF. In DNA form, the CDR3 reads TGTGCCAGCTCACCTCGACAAGGAGGGTACCAAGAGACCCAGTACTTC. The chain joins TRBV18 to TRBJ2-5; D perhaps matches TRBD2 (6 bases). The length of the CDR3 is 16 residues. Trimming shortened V by 3 bases and J by 0 bases, and 14 bases separated the two germline ends. Germline CDR1 KGHSH, CDR2 LQKENI.

The chain joins TRBV5-4 to TRBJ1-1; D remains ambiguous. This CDR3 is built from 15 residues. V was pared by 4 bases and J by 1 base, with 14 bases between. The germline V gene encodes CDR1 SGHNT and CDR2 YYREEE (reference sequence). The CDR3 nucleotides are TGTGCCAGCAGCCGGGAGGCGGGTTGGAACACTGAAGCTTTCTTT. This translates into CASSREAGWNTEAFF.

A few counts support this clone. The rearrangement links TRBV11-2 to TRBJ2-7; TRBD2 aligns across 12 bases. The CDR3 has 15 amino acids. Trimming at V came to 2 bases and at J to 4 bases, leaving 3 bases not matched to a gene. Germline lookup yields CDR1 SGHAT and CDR2 FQNNGV. The CDR3 coding sequence is TGTGCCAGCAGCTTATTTGGGACTAGCGGGTACGAGCAGTACTTC. As protein: CASSLFGTSGYEQYF.

V is TRBV18 and J is TRBJ1-5; 8 positions agree with TRBD1. Per germline, CDR1 KGHSH and CDR2 LQKENI. The CDR3 consists of 17 residues. J gave up 3 bases and V 2 bases, and 9 bases lay outside the gene matches. CDR3 sequence (DNA): TGTGCCAGCTCACCAGGGGGACAGGCTTTGCCCAATCAGCCCCAGCATTTT. Its translation: CASSPGGQALPNQPQHF.

On this clone itself: Its ends do not fully match the called genes, so a read error is possible. J is TRBJ2-2 and V is TRBV25-1, with D possibly called TRBD1 or TRBD2 (5 bases each). Germline CDR1 is MGHDK and CDR2 is SYGVNS. There are 13 residues in the CDR3. The CDR3 protein is CASRGWGTGELVF. Here the CDR3 DNA reads TGTGCCAGCAGAGGGTGGGGGACCGGGGAGCTGGTTTTT. Full variable domain (outside the CDR3, taken from reference TRBV25-1 and TRBJ2-2): EADIYQTPRYLVIGTGKKITLECSQTMGHDKMYWYQQDPGMELHLIHYSYGVNSTEKGDLSSESTVSRIRTEHFPLTLESARPSHTSQYLCASRGWGTGELVFGEGSRLTVL.

The CDR3 loop is CASSYSAGTYEQYF. As DNA, the CDR3 is TGTGCCAGCAGTTACTCGGCGGGAACCTACGAGCAGTACTTC. The chain joins TRBV6-5 to TRBJ2-7, with D possibly TRBD2 on 6 matching bases. CDR3 length: 14 residues. The ends were cut back, 0 bases at V and 2 bases at J, with 8 bases in the middle. Germline loops: CDR1 MNHEY, CDR2 SVGAGI.

The J gene is TRBJ2-5, the V gene TRBV4-2; no clear D. Germline values: CDR1 LGHNA, CDR2 YNFKEQ. Trimming took off 0 bases at V and 10 bases at J, with 15 bases between the two ends. The CDR3 covers 14 residues. CDR3 protein: CASSQDRLDSGQYF. The CDR3 DNA follows: TGTGCCAGCAGCCAAGATCGGCTCGATTCGGGCCAGTACTTC.

This chain links TRBV29-1 with TRBJ1-2; a possible D gene is TRBD1 (5 bases). Per the germline V gene, CDR1 is SQVTM and CDR2 is ANQGSEA. The CDR3 spans 13 residues. Trimming removed 4 bases from V and 3 bases from J, with 12 bases in between. CDR3 in amino acids: CSVARAEDYGYTF. The CDR3 DNA reads as TGCAGCGTTGCCAGGGCAGAGGACTATGGCTACACCTTC. Complete variable domain (other parts from reference TRBV29-1 and TRBJ1-2): SAVISQKPSRDICQRGTSLTIQCQVDSQVTMMFWYRQQPGQSLTLIATANQGSEATYESGFVIDKFPISRPNLTFSTLTVSNMSPEDSSIYLCSVARAEDYGYTFGSGTRLTVV.